This T cell receptor (beta chain) was captured in a study of T cell changes during pregnancy in multiple sclerosis. The data were produced by immunoSEQ multiplex PCR, yet TCRdb's version contains in-frame clones alone and is incomplete. Of just under 95,000 clones listed, 85% to 95% are singletons. The germline CDR1 and CDR2 sequences are SGHDT and YYEEEE. This CDR3 has 19 residues. V lost 1 base, J lost 1 base, and 21 bases lay in between. The source material was peripheral blood, sampled in the first trimester of pregnancy. V and J are TRBV5-6 and TRBJ2-4, with a tentative D call TRBD1 (5 bases). This TCR was recovered from a female donor with multiple sclerosis, enrolled in a pregnancy study. CDR3 in DNA: TGTGCCAGCAGCTTGTTCGCCAGGGCACAATCTAAGGCCAAAAACATTCAGTACTTC. It specifies CASSLFARAQSKAKNIQYF.